This T cell receptor beta chain was captured in a study of T cell changes during pregnancy in multiple sclerosis (dated by TCRdb to the late 2010s). Regarding the complete study: The study looked at changes in the T cell repertoire across pregnancy in women with multiple sclerosis.

Receptor amplification or capture employed the immunoSEQ multiplex PCR assay. Held by TCRdb, this immuneACCESS table contains in-frame sequences only and omits some clones. Under half of the omission traces to an unresolved V gene where checked; the cause of the rest is unknown. Within this sample are fewer than 75,000 clones, with over 75% of them counted one time only. Jointly, the top ten make up under 6% of the sample. Regarding this clone: Its antigen target is currently unknown. No qualities accompany the bases; no much larger clone lies one base away.

Trimmed from V: 3 bases; trimmed from J: 10 bases; junction bases lacking a gene match: 6. CDR1 and CDR2, per the germline V gene, are MNHEY and SVGAGI. The cysteine opens and the phenylalanine closes a CDR3 of 13 amino acids. Here the CDR3 DNA is all that survives: 39 bases in frame from base 1. The source material was CD8+ T cells from peripheral blood mononuclear cells, sampled before pregnancy. The rearrangement joined TRBV6-5 to TRBJ1-2; 9 bases in the middle match TRBD1. The sequence was obtained from a female donor with multiple sclerosis, enrolled in a pregnancy study. The CDR3 in this case is CASSYTDRGFYTF. The nucleotides are TGTGCCAGCAGTTATACGGACAGGGGATTCTACACCTTC.